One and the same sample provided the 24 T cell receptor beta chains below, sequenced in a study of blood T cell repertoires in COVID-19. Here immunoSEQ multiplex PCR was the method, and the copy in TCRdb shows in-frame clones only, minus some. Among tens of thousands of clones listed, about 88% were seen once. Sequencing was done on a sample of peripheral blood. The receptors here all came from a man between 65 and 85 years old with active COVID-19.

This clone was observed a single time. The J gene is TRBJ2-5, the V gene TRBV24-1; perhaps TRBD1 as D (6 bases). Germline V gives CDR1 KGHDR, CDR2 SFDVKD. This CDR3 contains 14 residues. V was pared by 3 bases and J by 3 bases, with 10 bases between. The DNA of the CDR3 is TGTGCCACCAGTGATCCAACAGGGAAAGAGACCCAGTACTTC. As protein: CATSDPTGKETQYF.

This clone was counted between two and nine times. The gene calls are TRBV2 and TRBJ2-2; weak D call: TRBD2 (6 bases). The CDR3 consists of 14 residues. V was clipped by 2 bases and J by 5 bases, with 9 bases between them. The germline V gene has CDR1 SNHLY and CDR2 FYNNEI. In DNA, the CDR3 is TGTGCCAGCAGTGAACAGGGAGGTACCGGGGAGCTGTTTTTT. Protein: CASSEQGGTGELFF.

The CDR3 DNA sequence: TGTGCCAGCAGACCACTGCTGGGAGTCGGTACCAATGAGCAGTTCTTC. Translated: CASRPLLGVGTNEQFF. The chain is built from TRBV11-2 and TRBJ2-1, with D possibly TRBD2 on 5 matching bases. Germline lookup yields CDR1 SGHAT and CDR2 FQNNGV. CDR3 size: 16 residues. V dropped 6 bases and J dropped 6 bases, with 21 bases sitting between them.

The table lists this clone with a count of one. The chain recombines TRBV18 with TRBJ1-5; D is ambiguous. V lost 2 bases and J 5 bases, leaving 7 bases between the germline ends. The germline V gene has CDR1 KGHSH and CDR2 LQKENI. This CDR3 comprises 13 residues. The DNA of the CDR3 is TGTGCCAGCTCACCAGGGAGATATCAGCCCCAGCATTTT. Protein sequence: CASSPGRYQPQHF. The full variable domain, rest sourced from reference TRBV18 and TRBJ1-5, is NAGVMQNPRHLVRRRGQEARLRCSPMKGHSHVYWYRQLPEEGLKFMVYLQKENIIDESGMPKERFSAEFPKEGPSILRIQQVVRGDSAAYFCASSPGRYQPQHFGDGTRLSIL.

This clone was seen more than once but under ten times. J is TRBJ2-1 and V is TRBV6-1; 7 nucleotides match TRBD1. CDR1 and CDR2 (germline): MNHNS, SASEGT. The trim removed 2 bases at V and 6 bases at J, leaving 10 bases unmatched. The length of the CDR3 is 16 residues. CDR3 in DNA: TGTGCCAGCAGTGAACTAGGGGGCTTCGGGACCAATGAGCAGTTCTTC. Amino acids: CASSELGGFGTNEQFF.

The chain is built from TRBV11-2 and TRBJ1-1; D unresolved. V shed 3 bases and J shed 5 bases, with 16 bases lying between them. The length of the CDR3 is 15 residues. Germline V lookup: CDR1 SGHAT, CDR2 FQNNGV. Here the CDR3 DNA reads TGTGCCAGCAGCTTTACATACGCGGCGGGTACTGAAGCTTTCTTT. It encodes CASSFTYAAGTEAFF.

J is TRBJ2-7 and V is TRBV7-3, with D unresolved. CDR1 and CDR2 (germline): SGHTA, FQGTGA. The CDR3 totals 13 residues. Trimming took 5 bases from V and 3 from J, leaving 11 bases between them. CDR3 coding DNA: TGTGCCAGCAGCGCCGGTCGGAGCTACGAGCAGTACTTC. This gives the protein CASSAGRSYEQYF.

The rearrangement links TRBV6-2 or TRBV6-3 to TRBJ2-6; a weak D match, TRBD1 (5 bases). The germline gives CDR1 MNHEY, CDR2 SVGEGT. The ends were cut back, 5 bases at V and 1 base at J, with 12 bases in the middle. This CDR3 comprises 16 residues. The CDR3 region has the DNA TGTGCCAGCAGTCCCCCGGCAGGGTCTGGGGCCAACGTCCTGACTTTC. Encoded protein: CASSPPAGSGANVLTF.

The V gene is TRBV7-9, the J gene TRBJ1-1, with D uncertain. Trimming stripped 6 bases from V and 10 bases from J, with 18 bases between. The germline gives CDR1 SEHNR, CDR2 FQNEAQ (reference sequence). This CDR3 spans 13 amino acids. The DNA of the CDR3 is TGTGCCAGCAGGCCAGGTACACCCCAAGGAGCTTTCTTT. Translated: CASRPGTPQGAFF.

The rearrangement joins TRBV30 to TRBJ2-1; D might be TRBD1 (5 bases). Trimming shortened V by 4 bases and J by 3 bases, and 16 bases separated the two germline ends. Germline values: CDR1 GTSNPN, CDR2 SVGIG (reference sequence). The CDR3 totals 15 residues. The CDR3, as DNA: TGTGCCTGGAACGTAGGGGCCTCCTACTACAATGAGCAGTTCTTC. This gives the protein CAWNVGASYYNEQFF.

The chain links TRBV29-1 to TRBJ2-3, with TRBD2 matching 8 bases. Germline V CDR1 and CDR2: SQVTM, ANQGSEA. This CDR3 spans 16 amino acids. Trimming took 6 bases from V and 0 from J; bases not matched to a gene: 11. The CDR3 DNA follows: TGCAGCGTCCGCCGGGCGGGAGGAACTAGCACAGATACGCAGTATTTT. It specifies CSVRRAGGTSTDTQYF.

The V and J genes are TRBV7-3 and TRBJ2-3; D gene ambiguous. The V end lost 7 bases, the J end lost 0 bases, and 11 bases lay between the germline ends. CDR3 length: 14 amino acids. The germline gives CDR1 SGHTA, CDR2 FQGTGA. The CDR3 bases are TGTGCCAGCAAAGCTGCCTCTAGCACAGATACGCAGTATTTT. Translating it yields CASKAASSTDTQYF.

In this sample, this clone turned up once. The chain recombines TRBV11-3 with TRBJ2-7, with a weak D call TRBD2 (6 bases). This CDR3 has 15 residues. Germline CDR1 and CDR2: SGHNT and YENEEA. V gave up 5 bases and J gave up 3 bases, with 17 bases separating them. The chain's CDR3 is CASSEAGGTGYEQYF. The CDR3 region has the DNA TGTGCCAGCAGCGAGGCTGGAGGGACCGGCTACGAGCAGTACTTC.

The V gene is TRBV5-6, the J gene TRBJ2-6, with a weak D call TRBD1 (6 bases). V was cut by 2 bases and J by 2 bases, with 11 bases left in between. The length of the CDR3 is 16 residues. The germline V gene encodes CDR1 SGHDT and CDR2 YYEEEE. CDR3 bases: TGTGCCAGCAGCTTAGACAGGAGCACTGGGGCCAACGTCCTGACTTTC. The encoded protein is CASSLDRSTGANVLTF. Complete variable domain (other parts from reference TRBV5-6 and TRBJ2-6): DAGVTQSPTHLIKTRGQQVTLRCSPKSGHDTVSWYQQALGQGPQFIFQYYEEEERQRGNFPDRFSGHQFPNYSSELNVNALLLGDSALYLCASSLDRSTGANVLTFGAGSRLTVL.

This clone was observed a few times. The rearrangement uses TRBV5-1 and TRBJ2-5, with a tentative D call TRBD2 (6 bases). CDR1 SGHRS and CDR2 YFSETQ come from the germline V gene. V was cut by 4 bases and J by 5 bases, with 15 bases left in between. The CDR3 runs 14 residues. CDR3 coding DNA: TGCGCCAGCAGCCTGCAGGGTCGGGGGGAGACCCAGTACTTC. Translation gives CASSLQGRGETQYF. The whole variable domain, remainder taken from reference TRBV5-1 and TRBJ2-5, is KAGVTQTPRYLIKTRGQQVTLSCSPISGHRSVSWYQQTPGQGLQFLFEYFSETQRNKGNFPGRFSGRQFSNSRSEMNVSTLELGDSALYLCASSLQGRGETQYFGPGTRLLVL.

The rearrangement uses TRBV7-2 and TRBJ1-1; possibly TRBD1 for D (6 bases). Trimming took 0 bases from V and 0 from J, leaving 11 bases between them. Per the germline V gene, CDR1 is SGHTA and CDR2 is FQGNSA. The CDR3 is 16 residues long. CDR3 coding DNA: TGTGCCAGCAGCTTAGCCGGGACATACTTGAACACTGAAGCTTTCTTT. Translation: CASSLAGTYLNTEAFF.

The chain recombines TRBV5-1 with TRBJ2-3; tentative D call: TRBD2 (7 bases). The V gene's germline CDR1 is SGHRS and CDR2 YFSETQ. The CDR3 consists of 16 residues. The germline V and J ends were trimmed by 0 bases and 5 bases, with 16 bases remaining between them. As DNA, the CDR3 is TGCGCCAGCAGCTTGGATGAGGGGGGGCGTGGAGATACGCAGTATTTT. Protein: CASSLDEGGRGDTQYF. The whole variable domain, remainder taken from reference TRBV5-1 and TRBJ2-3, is KAGVTQTPRYLIKTRGQQVTLSCSPISGHRSVSWYQQTPGQGLQFLFEYFSETQRNKGNFPGRFSGRQFSNSRSEMNVSTLELGDSALYLCASSLDEGGRGDTQYFGPGTRLTVL.

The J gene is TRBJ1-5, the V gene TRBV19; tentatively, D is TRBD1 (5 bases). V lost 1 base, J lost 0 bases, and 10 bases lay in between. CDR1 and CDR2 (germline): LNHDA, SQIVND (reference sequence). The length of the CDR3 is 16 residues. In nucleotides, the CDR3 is TGTGCCAGTAGTATAGGTGGGGGGTATAGCAATCAGCCCCAGCATTTT. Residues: CASSIGGGYSNQPQHF.

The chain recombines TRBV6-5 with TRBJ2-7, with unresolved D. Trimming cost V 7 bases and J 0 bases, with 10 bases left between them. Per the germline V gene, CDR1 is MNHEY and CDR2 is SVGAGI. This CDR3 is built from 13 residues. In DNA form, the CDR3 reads TGTGCCAGCACCTCCCCGGGCTCCTACGAGCAGTACTTC. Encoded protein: CASTSPGSYEQYF.

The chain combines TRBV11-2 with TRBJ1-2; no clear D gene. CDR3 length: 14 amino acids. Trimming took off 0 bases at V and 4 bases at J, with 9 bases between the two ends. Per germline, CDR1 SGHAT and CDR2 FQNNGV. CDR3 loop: CASSLESRFYGYTF. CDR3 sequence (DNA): TGTGCCAGCAGCTTAGAGTCTCGTTTCTATGGCTACACCTTC.

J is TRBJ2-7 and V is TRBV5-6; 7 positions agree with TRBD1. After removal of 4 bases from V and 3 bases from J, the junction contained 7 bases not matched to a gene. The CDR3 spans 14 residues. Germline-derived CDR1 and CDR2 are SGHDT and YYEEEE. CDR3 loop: CASSIGQAYYEQYF. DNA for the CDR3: TGTGCCAGCAGCATCGGACAGGCCTACTACGAGCAGTACTTC.

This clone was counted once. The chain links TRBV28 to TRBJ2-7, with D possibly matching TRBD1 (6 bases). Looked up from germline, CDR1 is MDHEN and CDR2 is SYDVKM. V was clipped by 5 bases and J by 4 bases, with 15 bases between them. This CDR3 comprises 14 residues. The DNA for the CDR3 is TGTGCCAGCAGTCCCTTCGACAGGAGATACGAGCAGTACTTC. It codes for CASSPFDRRYEQYF.

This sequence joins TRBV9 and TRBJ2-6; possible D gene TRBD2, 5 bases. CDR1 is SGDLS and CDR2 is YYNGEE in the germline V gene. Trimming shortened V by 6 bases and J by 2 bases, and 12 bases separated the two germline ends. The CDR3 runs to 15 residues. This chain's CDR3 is CASTGSGTGANVLTF. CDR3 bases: TGTGCCAGCACGGGGTCGGGAACTGGGGCCAACGTCCTGACTTTC.

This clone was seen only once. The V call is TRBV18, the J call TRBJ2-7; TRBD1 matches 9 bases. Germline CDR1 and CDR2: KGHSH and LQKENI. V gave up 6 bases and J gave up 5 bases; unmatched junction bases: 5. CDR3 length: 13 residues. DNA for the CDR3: TGTGCCAGCTCGGGACAGGGCTTTAACGAGCAGTACTTC. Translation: CASSGQGFNEQYF.